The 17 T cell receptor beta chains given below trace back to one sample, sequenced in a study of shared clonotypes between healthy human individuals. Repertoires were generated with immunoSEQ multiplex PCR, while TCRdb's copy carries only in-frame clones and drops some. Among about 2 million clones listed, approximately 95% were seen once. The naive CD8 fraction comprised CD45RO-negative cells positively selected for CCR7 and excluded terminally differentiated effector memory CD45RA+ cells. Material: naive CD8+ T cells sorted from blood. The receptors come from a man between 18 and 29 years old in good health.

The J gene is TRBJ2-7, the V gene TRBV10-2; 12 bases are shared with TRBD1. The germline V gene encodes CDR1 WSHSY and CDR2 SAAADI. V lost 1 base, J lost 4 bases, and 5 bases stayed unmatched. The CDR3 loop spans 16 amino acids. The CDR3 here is CASSEFPGQGAYEQYF. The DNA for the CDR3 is TGCGCCAGCAGTGAGTTTCCGGGACAGGGGGCGTACGAGCAGTACTTC.

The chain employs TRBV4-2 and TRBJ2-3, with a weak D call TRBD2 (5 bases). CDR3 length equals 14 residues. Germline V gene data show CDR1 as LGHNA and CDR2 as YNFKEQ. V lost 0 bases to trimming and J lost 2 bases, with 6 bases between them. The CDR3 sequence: CASSQDLATDTQYF. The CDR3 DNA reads TGTGCCAGCAGCCAAGACCTAGCCACAGATACGCAGTATTTT.

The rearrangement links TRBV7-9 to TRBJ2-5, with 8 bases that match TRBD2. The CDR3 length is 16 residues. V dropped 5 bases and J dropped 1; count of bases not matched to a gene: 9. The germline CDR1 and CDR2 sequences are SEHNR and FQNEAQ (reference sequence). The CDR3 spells CASSPPGLALQETQYF. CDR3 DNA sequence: TGTGCCAGCAGCCCCCCCGGACTAGCCCTCCAAGAGACCCAGTACTTC.

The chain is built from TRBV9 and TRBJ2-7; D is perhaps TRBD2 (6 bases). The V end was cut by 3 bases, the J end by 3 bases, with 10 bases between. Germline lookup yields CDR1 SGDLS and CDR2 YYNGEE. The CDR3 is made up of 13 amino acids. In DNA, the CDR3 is TGTGCCAGCAGCGGGACTAACTACTACGAGCAGTACTTC. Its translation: CASSGTNYYEQYF.

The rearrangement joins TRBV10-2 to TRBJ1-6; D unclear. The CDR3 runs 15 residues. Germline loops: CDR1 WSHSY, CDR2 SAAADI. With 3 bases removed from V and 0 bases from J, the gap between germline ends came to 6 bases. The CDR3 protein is CASSDSGSYNSPLHF. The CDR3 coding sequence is TGCGCCAGCAGTGACTCCGGCTCCTATAATTCACCCCTCCACTTT.

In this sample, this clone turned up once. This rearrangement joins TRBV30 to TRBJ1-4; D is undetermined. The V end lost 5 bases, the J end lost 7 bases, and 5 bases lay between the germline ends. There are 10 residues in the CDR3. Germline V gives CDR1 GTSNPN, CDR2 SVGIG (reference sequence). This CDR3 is CAWGSEKLFF. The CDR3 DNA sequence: TGTGCCTGGGGGAGTGAAAAACTGTTTTTT.

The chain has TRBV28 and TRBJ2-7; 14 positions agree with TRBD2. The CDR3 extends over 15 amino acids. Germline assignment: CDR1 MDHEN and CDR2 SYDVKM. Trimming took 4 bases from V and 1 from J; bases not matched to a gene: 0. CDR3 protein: CASSWTSGRSYEQYF. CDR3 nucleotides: TGTGCCAGCAGTTGGACTAGCGGGAGGTCCTACGAGCAGTACTTC.

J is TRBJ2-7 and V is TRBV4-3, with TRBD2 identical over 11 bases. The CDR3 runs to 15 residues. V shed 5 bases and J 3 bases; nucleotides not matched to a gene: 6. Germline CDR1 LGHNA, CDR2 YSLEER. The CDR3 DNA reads TGCGCCAGCAGCGCCGTAGCGGGAGGGAACTACGAGCAGTACTTC. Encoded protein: CASSAVAGGNYEQYF.

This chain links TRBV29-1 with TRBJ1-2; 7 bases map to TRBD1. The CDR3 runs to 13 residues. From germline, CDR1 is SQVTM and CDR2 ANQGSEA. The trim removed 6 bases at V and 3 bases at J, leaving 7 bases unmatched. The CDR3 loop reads CSVTGQDDYGYTF. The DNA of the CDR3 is TGCAGCGTAACAGGACAGGACGACTATGGCTACACCTTC.

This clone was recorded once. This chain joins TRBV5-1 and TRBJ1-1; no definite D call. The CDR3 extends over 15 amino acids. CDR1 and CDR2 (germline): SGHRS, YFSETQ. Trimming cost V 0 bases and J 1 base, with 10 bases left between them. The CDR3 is CASSLGLPGNTEAFF. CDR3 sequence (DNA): TGCGCCAGCAGCTTGGGATTGCCGGGGAACACTGAAGCTTTCTTT.

The CDR3 protein is CAWSGLVEYEQYF. CDR3 coding DNA: TGTGCCTGGAGTGGGCTAGTAGAATACGAGCAGTACTTC. The rearrangement uses TRBV30 and TRBJ2-7; D gene uncertain. This CDR3 comprises 13 residues. V was pared by 1 base and J by 4 bases, with 11 bases between. Germline loops: CDR1 GTSNPN, CDR2 SVGIG (reference sequence).

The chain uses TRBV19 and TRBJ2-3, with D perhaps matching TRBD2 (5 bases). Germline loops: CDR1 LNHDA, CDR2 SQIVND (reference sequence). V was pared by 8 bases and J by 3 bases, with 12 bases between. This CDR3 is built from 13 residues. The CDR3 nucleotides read TGTGCCAGTCGACGGGGTCCTACAGATACGCAGTATTTT. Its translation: CASRRGPTDTQYF.

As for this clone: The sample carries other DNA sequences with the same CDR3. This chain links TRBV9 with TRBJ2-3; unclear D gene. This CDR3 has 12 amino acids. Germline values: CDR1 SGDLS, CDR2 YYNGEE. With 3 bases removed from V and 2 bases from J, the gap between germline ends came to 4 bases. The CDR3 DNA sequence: TGTGCCAGCAGCGCCCTCACAGATACGCAGTATTTT. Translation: CASSALTDTQYF.

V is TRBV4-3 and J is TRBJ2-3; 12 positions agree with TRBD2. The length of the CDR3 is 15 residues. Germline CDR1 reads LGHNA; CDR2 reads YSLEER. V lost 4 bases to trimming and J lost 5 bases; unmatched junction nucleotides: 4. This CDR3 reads CASSRLAGVRDTQYF. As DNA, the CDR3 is TGCGCCAGCAGCCGACTAGCGGGAGTGAGAGATACGCAGTATTTT.

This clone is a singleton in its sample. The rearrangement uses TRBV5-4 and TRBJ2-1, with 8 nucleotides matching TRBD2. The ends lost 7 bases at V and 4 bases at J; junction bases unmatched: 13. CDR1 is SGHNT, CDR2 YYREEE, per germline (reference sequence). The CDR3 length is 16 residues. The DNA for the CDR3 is TGTGCCAGCTCCCGAGGGTCAGCGGGAGTATACAATGAGCAGTTCTTC. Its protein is CASSRGSAGVYNEQFF.

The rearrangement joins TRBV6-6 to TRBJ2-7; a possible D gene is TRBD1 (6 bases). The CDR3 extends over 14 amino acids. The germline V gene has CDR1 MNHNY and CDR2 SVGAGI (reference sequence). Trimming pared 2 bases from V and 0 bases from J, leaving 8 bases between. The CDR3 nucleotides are TGTGCCAGCAGTTACCAGGGGAACTCCTACGAGCAGTACTTC. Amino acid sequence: CASSYQGNSYEQYF.

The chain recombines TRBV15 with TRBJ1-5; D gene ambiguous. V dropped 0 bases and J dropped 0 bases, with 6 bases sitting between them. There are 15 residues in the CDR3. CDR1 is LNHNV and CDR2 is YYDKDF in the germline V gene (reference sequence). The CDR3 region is CATSREGNSNQPQHF. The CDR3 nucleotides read TGTGCCACCAGCAGAGAGGGGAATAGCAATCAGCCCCAGCATTTT.